The entry below describes one T cell receptor beta chain. What this receptor recognizes is not known. It has no much larger one-base neighbor in the sample; base qualities were not kept. This sample was included in a study of blood T cell repertoires in COVID-19 (dated by TCRdb to 2020 to 2022). Concerning the study at large: Collaborator samples came from the United States, Italy and Spain and covered acute and convalescent phases of COVID-19. The material from the prospective study consisted of cDNA or gDNA derived from T cells, B-cell-depleted T cells, or PBMCs. The repertoires were made available in a free public database intended to serve as a resource for research on the immune response to SARS-CoV-2. Samples were obtained from the ongoing ImmuneRACE study (first 160 participants) and from approximately 1,200 subjects provided by 6 global collaborators. Nearly every sample came with metadata listing a de-identified subject ID, COVID-19 status, age in years and sex. Deeply sampled blood TCRbeta repertoires from subjects exposed to, actively infected with, or recovered from COVID-19 were included in the dataset. HLA class I and class II types, where available, came from metadata supplied by the sample provider rather than from assay-based typing.

Each collaborating institution followed its own protocols to collect whole blood in K2EDTA tubes. For TCRbeta analysis, collaborators shipped samples in one of three forms: frozen whole blood, isolated PBMCs, or DNA extracted from either of those sample types. Points the paper makes about the study in general: The amount of clinical and demographic metadata varied by source and participant and was provided uncurated.

TCRbeta CDR3 regions were amplified from genomic DNA using the immunoSEQ Assay, a bias-controlled multiplex PCR. Under the source paper's analysis protocol: The number of nucleated cells in each sample was estimated from the amplification of reference gene primers within the assay. To quantify the absolute abundance of each unique TCRbeta CDR3 rearrangement, sequence reads were collapsed and filtered. Productive Simpson clonality was computed per sample as the square root of Simpson's diversity index over productive rearrangements. Held by TCRdb, this immuneACCESS table contains in-frame sequences only and omits some clones. Under half of the omission traces to an unresolved V gene where checked; the cause of the rest is unknown. V, J and clone size derive from that table, while D and trimming were established from the DNA sequence. In all, the sample holds approximately 50,000 clones, and around 85% of those were seen once. The ten largest make up about 6.5% of the sample.

The specimen sequenced was peripheral blood. This clonotype was sampled from a man aged 55-75 years with acute or convalescent COVID-19.

CDR3 protein: CASSFIPPGSYNEQFF. The DNA reads as follows: TGTGCCAGCAGTTTTATACCGCCCGGGTCATACAATGAGCAGTTCTTC. In this chain, TRBV27 is recombined with TRBJ2-1, with an unclear D gene assignment. Taken from cysteine to phenylalanine, the CDR3 has 16 residues. The kept DNA is CDR3 alone, 48 bases in frame from the first base. CDR1 is given as MNHEY and CDR2 as SMNVEV, both from the germline V gene (reference sequence). V is clipped by 3 bases and J by 4 bases, and the sequence between their germline boundaries is 16 bases long.